This T cell receptor beta chain was obtained from a study of human T cells and chemical hapten exposure. Time point in this sample: patch test 3, about 24 weeks after DPC sensitization. The treatment is: therapeutic diphenylcyclopropenone sensitization with weekly scalp DPC. TCRdb redid the calling of the RACE reads with MiXCR, one entry per CDR3 protein. The sample shows 85,000 to 100,000 distinct CDR3 sequences, around 25% of them seen only once. This clonotype was seen a handful of times. The length of the CDR3 is 16 residues. Trimming removed 0 bases from V and 3 bases from J; junction bases left unmatched: 9. Germline V gene sequence: CDR1 DFQATT, CDR2 SNEGSKA (reference sequence).

The J gene is TRBJ2-7, the V gene TRBV20-1; 9 bases align to TRBD2. This receptor was identified in a man aged 35 to 55 with alopecia areata. Some clones in this sample may be carry-over from other donors' samples. The specimen comprised whole blood, sampled in connection with sensitization to the hapten diphenylcyclopropenone (DPC). CDR3 protein: CSARDPSGKGSYEQYF. The CDR3 DNA follows: TGCAGTGCTAGAGATCCTAGCGGGAAGGGGAGCTACGAGCAGTACTTC.